This T cell receptor beta chain comes out of a study of T cell responses to AZD1222 COVID-19 vaccine. Study-wide context: Recipients boosted at about 4 weeks or about 12 weeks are pooled.

The germline V gene encodes CDR1 SGHTS and CDR2 YDEGEE. The CDR3 is 12 residues long. The V gene lost 0 bases and the J gene lost 11 bases, with 12 bases spanning the gap. Study-wide findings and caveats: Within unmutated variant regions lay the reported targets of nearly half of spike-specific TCRs. The donor group comprised mostly white British people and more females; the analysis possibly underestimated clonal diversity.

The protocol was immunoSEQ multiplex PCR, while the TCRdb copy is restricted to in-frame clones and leaves out a portion. The sample contains under 170,000 clones, 94% of which appear only once. As regards this clone: Antigen: not known.

The specimen comprised peripheral blood, sampled on day 0 of AZD1222 vaccination. The chain links TRBV5-8 to TRBJ2-7, with a weak D call TRBD1 (6 bases). The TCR sequence derives from an adult in good health. As DNA, the CDR3 is TGTGCCAGCAGCTTGGTTTCACAGGGCAAGTACGTC. Its translation is CASSLVSQGKYV.